This TCR beta chain was obtained from a study of blood T cells in healthy people across ages. Study outcomes and limitations: Age advanced and TCR beta diversity per million T cells fell, roughly linearly.

A second PCR, run for 7 to 11 cycles, used a sample-barcoded 5' primer plus a J-beta primer mix. Each TCR beta cDNA got a 12-nucleotide random molecular identifier. Every sample gave at least 2.5 million paired-end reads containing CDR3. Via MiXCR, TCRdb re-called the 5' RACE reads, giving one row per CDR3 protein. The sample contains 800,000 to 950,000 distinct CDR3 sequences, roughly 34% of which appear only once. Of note for this clonotype: What it recognizes is unknown.

The CDR3 is made up of 15 amino acids. Germline V gene lookup returns CDR1 SGHTA and CDR2 FQGTGA. Trimming cost V 3 bases and J 0 bases, with 6 bases left between them. The chain carries TRBV7-3 and TRBJ1-6, with D perhaps matching TRBD1 (5 bases). The source material was blood. The sequence was collected from a man aged 18 to 29 in good health. CDR3 coding DNA: TGTGCCAGCAGCTTGCAGGGCTCCTATAATTCACCCCTCCACTTT. It yields the protein CASSLQGSYNSPLHF.